This T cell receptor (beta chain) was retrieved from a study of PD-1 blockade in classical Hodgkin lymphoma. At the level of the study: Intravenous infusions of nivolumab 3 mg/kg reached patients every 2 weeks. Findings of the study overall: Exclusion covered patients beginning nivolumab under 1 year post-ASCT.

Sequencing used immunoSEQ multiplex PCR; TCRdb keeps in-frame clones, though not all of them. Of about 44,000 clones detected, just over 65% appear once; the ten largest clones hold 3.1%. Time point here: cycle 4 day 1 (C4D1), after around six weeks of nivolumab. Exposure to brentuximab vedotin varied, and each patient had relapsed following autologous stem cell transplantation. The V gene lost 1 base and the J gene lost 0 bases, with 10 bases spanning the gap. Looked up from germline, CDR1 is SGHTA and CDR2 is FQGNSA. CDR3 length: 15 residues. On this clone: The antigen remains undetermined. Other DNA variants within this sample encode the same CDR3.

The material was peripheral blood mononuclear cells (PBMCs), obtained before the fourth cycle of nivolumab. The chain couples TRBV7-2 to TRBJ2-7; a weak D match, TRBD2 (5 bases). This TCR derives from a human donor with classical Hodgkin lymphoma. CDR3 sequence reads: CASSLGRGSSYEQYF. The CDR3 nucleotides read TGTGCCAGCAGCTTAGGCCGGGGTAGCTCCTACGAGCAGTACTTC.